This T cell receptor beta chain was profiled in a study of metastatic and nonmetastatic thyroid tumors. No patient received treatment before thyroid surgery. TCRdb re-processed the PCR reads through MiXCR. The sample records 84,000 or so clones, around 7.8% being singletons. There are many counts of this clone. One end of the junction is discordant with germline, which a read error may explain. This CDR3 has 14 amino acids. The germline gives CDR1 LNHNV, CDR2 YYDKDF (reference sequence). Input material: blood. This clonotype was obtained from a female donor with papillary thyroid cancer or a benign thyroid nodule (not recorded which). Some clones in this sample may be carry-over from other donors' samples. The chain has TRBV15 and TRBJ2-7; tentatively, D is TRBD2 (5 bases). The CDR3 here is CATSKRQKGYGQYF. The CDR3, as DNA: TGTGCCACCAGCAAGCGGCAGAAGGGTTACGGGCAGTACTTC.